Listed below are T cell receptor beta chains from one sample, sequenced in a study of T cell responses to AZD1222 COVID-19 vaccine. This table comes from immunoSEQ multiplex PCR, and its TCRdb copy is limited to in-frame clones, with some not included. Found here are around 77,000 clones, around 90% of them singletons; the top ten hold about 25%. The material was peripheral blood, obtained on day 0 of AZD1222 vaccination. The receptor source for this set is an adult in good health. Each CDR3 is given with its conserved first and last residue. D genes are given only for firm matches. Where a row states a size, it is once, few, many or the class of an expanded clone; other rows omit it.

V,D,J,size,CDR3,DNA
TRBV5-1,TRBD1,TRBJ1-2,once,CASSSISDRANYGYTF,TGCGCCAGCAGCTCGATATCGGACAGGGCAAACTATGGCTACACCTTC
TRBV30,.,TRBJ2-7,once,CAWSPGTVGEQYF,TGTGCCTGGAGTCCAGGGACGGTAGGAGAGCAGTACTTC
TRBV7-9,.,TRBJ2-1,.,CASSLGAVYNEQFF,TGTGCCAGCAGCTTAGGGGCAGTCTACAATGAGCAGTTCTTC
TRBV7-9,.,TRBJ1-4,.,CASSLGEGKITEKLFF,TGTGCCAGCAGCTTAGGGGAGGGAAAGATTACAGAAAAACTGTTTTTT
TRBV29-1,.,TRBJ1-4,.,CSVSTDDRGNEKLFF,TGCAGCGTATCGACGGACGATCGTGGTAATGAAAAACTGTTTTTT
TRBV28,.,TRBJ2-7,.,CASSPVSEGDEQYF,TGTGCCAGCAGCCCGGTTTCTGAAGGGGACGAGCAGTACTTC
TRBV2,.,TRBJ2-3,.,CASRYDTDTQYF,TGTGCCAGCAGATATGACACAGATACGCAGTATTTT
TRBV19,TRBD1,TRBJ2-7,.,CASSIRTGGLSEQYF,TGTGCCAGTAGTATACGGACAGGGGGCTTAAGCGAGCAGTACTTC
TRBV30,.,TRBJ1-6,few,CAWSQYQGLSPLHF,TGTGCCTGGAGTCAGTATCAGGGACTCTCACCCCTCCACTTT
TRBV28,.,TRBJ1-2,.,CASGRWHGYTF,TGTGCCAGCGGGAGGTGGCATGGCTACACCTTC
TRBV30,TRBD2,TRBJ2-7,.,CAWSVVASGVTYEQYF,TGTGCCTGGAGTGTAGTGGCTAGCGGGGTTACCTACGAGCAGTACTTC
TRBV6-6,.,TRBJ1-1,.,CASSYSADYTEAFF,TGTGCCAGCAGTTACTCAGCGGATTACACTGAAGCTTTCTTT
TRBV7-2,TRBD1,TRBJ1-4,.,CASSPDRVKLFF,TGTGCCAGCAGCCCGGACAGGGTTAAACTGTTTTTT
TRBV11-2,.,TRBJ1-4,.,CASRHPGTSNEKLFF,TGTGCCAGCAGACACCCCGGGACTTCTAATGAAAAACTGTTTTTT
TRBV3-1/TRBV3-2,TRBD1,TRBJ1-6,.,CASSLLDRVSYNSPLHF,TGTGCCAGCAGCCTACTGGACAGGGTTTCCTATAATTCACCCCTCCACTTT
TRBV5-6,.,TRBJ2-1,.,CASSFRQDPPYNEQFF,TGTGCCAGCAGCTTCCGACAGGACCCCCCCTACAATGAGCAGTTCTTC
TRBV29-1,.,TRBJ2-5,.,CSVEGGHSSQETQYF,TGCAGCGTTGAAGGGGGGCATTCGTCTCAAGAGACCCAGTACTTC
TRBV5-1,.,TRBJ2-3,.,CASSLGTVDTQYF,TGCGCCAGCAGCTTGGGGACGGTAGATACGCAGTATTTT
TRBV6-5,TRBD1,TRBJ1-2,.,CASRPGQGRSGYTF,TGTGCCAGCAGACCGGGACAGGGCCGGAGTGGCTACACCTTC
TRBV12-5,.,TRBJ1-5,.,CASASDRQPQHF,TGTGCTAGTGCCTCAGACCGGCAGCCCCAGCATTTT
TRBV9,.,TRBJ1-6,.,CASSYTNSPLHF,TGTGCCAGCAGCTACACTAATTCACCCCTCCACTTT
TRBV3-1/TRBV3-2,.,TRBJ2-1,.,CASSPGAGGYNEQFF,TGTGCCAGCAGCCCGGGGGCAGGAGGTTACAATGAGCAGTTCTTC
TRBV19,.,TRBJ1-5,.,CASSIGHQPQHF,TGTGCCAGTAGTATAGGCCATCAGCCCCAGCATTTT
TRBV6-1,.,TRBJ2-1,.,CASSEAASEYNEQFF,TGTGCCAGCAGTGAAGCGGCTAGCGAGTACAATGAGCAGTTCTTC
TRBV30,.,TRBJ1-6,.,CAWSAPTGYSPLHF,TGTGCCTGGAGTGCCCCGACAGGCTATTCACCCCTCCACTTT
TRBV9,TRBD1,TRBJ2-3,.,CASSANRGPDTQYF,TGTGCCAGCAGCGCCAACAGGGGCCCGGATACGCAGTATTTT
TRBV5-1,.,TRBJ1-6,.,CASSLAGSENSPLHF,TGCGCCAGCAGCTTGGCTGGCAGCGAAAATTCACCCCTCCACTTT
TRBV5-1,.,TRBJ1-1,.,CASSLRQVQAEAFF,TGCGCCAGCAGCTTGAGGCAGGTTCAAGCTGAAGCTTTCTTT
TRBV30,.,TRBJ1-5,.,CAWRGGPNQPQHF,TGTGCCTGGAGGGGGGGGCCCAATCAGCCCCAGCATTTT
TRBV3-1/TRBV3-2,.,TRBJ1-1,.,CASSHGIGNTEAFF,TGTGCCAGCAGCCATGGGATTGGGAACACTGAAGCTTTCTTT
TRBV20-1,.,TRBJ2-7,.,CSARRLHEQYF,TGCAGTGCTAGAAGGCTCCACGAGCAGTACTTC
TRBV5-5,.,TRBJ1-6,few,CASSPTASSYNSPLHF,TGTGCCAGCAGCCCGACCGCGAGCTCCTATAATTCACCCCTCCACTTT
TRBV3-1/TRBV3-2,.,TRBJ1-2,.,CASSQEIAYGYTF,TGTGCCAGCAGCCAAGAAATTGCCTATGGCTACACCTTC
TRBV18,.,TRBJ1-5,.,CASSPMGTQSGPQPQHF,TGTGCCAGCTCTCCCATGGGGACGCAGTCTGGCCCTCAGCCCCAGCATTTT
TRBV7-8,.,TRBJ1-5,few,CASSFEWDQPQHF,TGTGCCAGCAGCTTTGAATGGGATCAGCCCCAGCATTTT
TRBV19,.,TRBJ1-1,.,CASSTVGQHKNTEAFF,TGTGCCAGTAGTACGGTAGGACAGCACAAGAACACTGAAGCTTTCTTT
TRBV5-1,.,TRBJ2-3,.,CASTNPSTDTQYF,TGCGCCAGCACTAACCCCTCCACAGATACGCAGTATTTT
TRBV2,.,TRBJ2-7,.,CASGWGSDEQYF,TGTGCCAGCGGGTGGGGGTCGGATGAGCAGTACTTC
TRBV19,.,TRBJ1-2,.,CASSMKGLKDPIPYGYTF,TGTGCCAGTAGTATGAAGGGTTTAAAGGACCCTATCCCCTATGGCTACACCTTC
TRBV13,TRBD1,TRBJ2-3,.,CASSSGQAIKGTDTQYF,TGTGCCAGCAGCTCGGGACAGGCGATCAAGGGCACAGATACGCAGTATTTT
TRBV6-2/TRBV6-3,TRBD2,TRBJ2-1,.,CASSYTLAGGPRNEQFF,TGTGCCAGCAGTTACACCCTAGCGGGGGGGCCGCGGAATGAGCAGTTCTTC
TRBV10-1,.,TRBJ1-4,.,CARTGNEKLFF,TGCGCCAGGACAGGTAATGAAAAACTGTTTTTT
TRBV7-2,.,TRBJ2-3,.,CASSLQVGGSQYF,TGTGCCAGCAGCTTACAGGTGGGGGGCTCGCAGTATTTT
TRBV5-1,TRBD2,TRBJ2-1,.,CASSEWTSGGTYSYNEQFF,TGCGCCAGCAGCGAATGGACTAGCGGGGGTACCTACTCCTACAATGAGCAGTTCTTC
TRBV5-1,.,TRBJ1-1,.,CASSSRRNTEAFF,TGCGCCAGCAGCTCCCGGAGAAACACTGAAGCTTTCTTT
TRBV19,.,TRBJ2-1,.,CASSIGQNNEQFF,TGTGCCAGTAGTATCGGCCAAAACAATGAGCAGTTCTTC
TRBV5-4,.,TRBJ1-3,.,CASSLGQGYGNTIYF,TGTGCCAGCAGCTTGGGCCAGGGCTACGGAAACACCATATATTTT
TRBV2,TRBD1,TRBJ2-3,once,CASRALTGDIDTQYF,TGTGCCAGCAGGGCCCTTACAGGGGATATAGATACGCAGTATTTT
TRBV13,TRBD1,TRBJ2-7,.,CASAETGDSSYEQYF,TGTGCCAGCGCCGAGACAGGGGATAGCTCCTACGAGCAGTACTTC